This is a list of T cell receptor beta chains from one sample in a study of breast tumors, draining lymph nodes, adjacent tissues. MiXCR, run by TCRdb on the multiplex PCR reads, gives a single entry per CDR3 protein. Of fewer than 150,000 distinct CDR3 sequences in the sample, roughly 20% are singletons; the top ten hold over 2%. Sequencing used axillary lymph node tissue. Every receptor here comes from a female donor with breast cancer. Some clones in this sample may be carry-over from other donors' samples. Each CDR3 is given with its conserved first and last residue. Each record gives: clone size, D gene, V gene, J gene, CDR3 length, CDR3 DNA, CDR3 protein. D genes are given only for firm matches. The size entry is marked missing in some rows and otherwise reads once, few, many or a size class.

many	TRBD2	TRBV20-1	TRBJ2-7	16	TGCAGTGCTAGAGATCGGAGGACTAGCGGGAATTACGAGCAGTACTTC	CSARDRRTSGNYEQYF
-	-	TRBV12-3/TRBV12-4	TRBJ2-1	13	TGTGCCAGCAACAAAGACGGCTTCAATGAGCAGTTCTTC	CASNKDGFNEQFF
few	-	TRBV4-1	TRBJ2-2	14	TGCGCCAGCAACGGTGGCGGGATCACCGGGGAGCTGTTTTTT	CASNGGGITGELFF
many	-	TRBV20-1	TRBJ2-1	16	TGCAGTGCTCGGATGCGGGCCCGTACCGTCTACAATGAGCAGTTCTTC	CSARMRARTVYNEQFF
many	-	TRBV10-1	TRBJ1-5	16	TGCGCCAGCCTCCCAAAGGAAGTAATCAGCAATCAGCCCCAGCATTTT	CASLPKEVISNQPQHF
many	TRBD1	TRBV27	TRBJ1-5	16	TGTGCCAGCAGTCCCGGGACAGGAGGGAACAATCAGCCCCAGCATTTT	CASSPGTGGNNQPQHF
many	-	TRBV27	TRBJ1-3	14	TGTGCCAGCAGTCAGGGGAACTCTGGAAACACCATATATTTT	CASSQGNSGNTIYF
many	TRBD1	TRBV3-1	TRBJ1-6	17	TGTGCCAGCAGCGACGATACTAACAGGGGGCGGTATTCACCCCTCCACTTT	CASSDDTNRGRYSPLHF
many	-	TRBV20-1	TRBJ2-5	13	TGCAGTGCTGGCAGGGTTCGGCAAGAGACCCAGTACTTC	CSAGRVRQETQYF
many	-	TRBV7-9	TRBJ2-2	16	TGTGCCAGCATAGGGGGGGTTTCAGAATTGACCGGGGAGCTGTTTTTT	CASIGGVSELTGELFF
many	-	TRBV10-3	TRBJ2-1	15	TGTGCCATCAGTGATAAGGGGAGAGGGGGGAATGAGCAGTTCTTC	CAISDKGRGGNEQFF
few	-	TRBV30	TRBJ2-1	12	TGTGCCTGGAGTTCGATAGTGGGACCGCAGTTCTTC	CAWSSIVGPQFF
many	-	TRBV9	TRBJ1-2	16	TGTGCCAGCAGCGCCCACAACAGGGACCCAAGCTATGGCTACACCTTC	CASSAHNRDPSYGYTF
many	-	TRBV2	TRBJ2-3	14	TGTGCCAGCAGTGTAGAGTCCCGCACAGATACGCAGTATTTT	CASSVESRTDTQYF
many	TRBD2	TRBV4-1	TRBJ2-1	16	TGCGCCAGCAGCCCTTTGCTAGCGGGAGGATGGAATGAGCAGTTCTTC	CASSPLLAGGWNEQFF
many	-	TRBV29-1	TRBJ2-5	15	TGCAGCGTTGGTGGTGGTAGCAAGGCTCAAGAGACCCAGTACTTC	CSVGGGSKAQETQYF
many	-	TRBV6-1	TRBJ2-5	15	TGTGCCAGCAGCGGGGGGGACAGCTTAAAAGAGACCCAGTACTTC	CASSGGDSLKETQYF
many	TRBD2	TRBV20-1	TRBJ2-3	16	TGCAGTGTTGTCCCAGTAGCGGGAGACTTGACAGATACGCAGTATTTT	CSVVPVAGDLTDTQYF
once	-	TRBV3-1	TRBJ2-3	16	TGTGACAGCAGCCAGGACGTTGGACAGATCACAGATACGCAGTATTTT	CDSSQDVGQITDTQYF
many	TRBD2	TRBV28	TRBJ2-7	14	TGTGCCAGCAGGAATAGCGGGAGATCCTACGAGCAGTACTTC	CASRNSGRSYEQYF
many	TRBD2	TRBV7-9	TRBJ2-1	15	TGTGCCAGCAGCTTCACAGCGGGGGTCTACAATGAGCAGTTCTTC	CASSFTAGVYNEQFF
many	TRBD1	TRBV12-3/TRBV12-4	TRBJ2-1	14	TGTGCCAGCACCCTGGGACAGTCATACAATGAGCAGTTCTTC	CASTLGQSYNEQFF
-	-	TRBV6-8	TRBJ2-3	17	TGTGCCAGCAGTTACCTCTGCGCGGCGGGAAGGACAGATACGCAGTATTTT	CASSYLCAAGRTDTQYF
many	-	TRBV15	TRBJ2-7	15	TGTGCCACCAGCAGAGGGCGGGCGGGGAACTACGAGCAGTACTTC	CATSRGRAGNYEQYF
-	-	TRBV2	TRBJ1-5	16	TGTGCCAGCGGACTTCCCGGGGGACGGGCGAATCAGCCCCAGCATTTT	CASGLPGGRANQPQHF
many	-	TRBV15	TRBJ1-6	17	TGTGCCACCAGCAGACTGTACGGAAGGCCCAAAGAAGCCCCCCTCCACTTT	CATSRLYGRPKEAPLHF
many	-	TRBV19	TRBJ2-7	13	TGTGCCAGTAGTGTCGACCGGCTTAACGAGCAGTACTTC	CASSVDRLNEQYF
few	TRBD1	TRBV27	TRBJ1-2	14	TGTGCCAGCAGTTCCCGGACAGGGGGCTATGGCTACACCTTC	CASSSRTGGYGYTF
few	-	TRBV7-9	TRBJ1-5	14	TGTGCCAGCAGCGTCTTGGGGAGCAATCAGCCCCAGCATTTT	CASSVLGSNQPQHF
few	-	TRBV18	TRBJ1-3	14	TGTGCCAGCTCACCCACGGACTTAGGAAACACCATATATTTT	CASSPTDLGNTIYF
few	TRBD1	TRBV6-6	TRBJ2-3	18	TGTGCCAGCAGTTACTCGATGGGACAGGGGGCTAGCACAGATACGCAGTATTTT	CASSYSMGQGASTDTQYF
few	-	TRBV5-4	TRBJ1-2	13	TGTGCCAGCAGTTTGGGAGGGGTCTATGGCTACACCTTC	CASSLGGVYGYTF
many	-	TRBV5-1	TRBJ2-3	14	TGCGCCAGCAGCTTGGCCAGGGGCACAGATACGCAGTATTTT	CASSLARGTDTQYF
few	-	TRBV5-4	TRBJ2-1	11	TGTGCCAGCAGCTCTTCGGGTGAGCAGTTCTTC	CASSSSGEQFF
many	TRBD1	TRBV4-1	TRBJ2-7	16	TGCGCCAGCAGCCAAGGACCCACACAGGGGGCCTACGAGCAGTACTTC	CASSQGPTQGAYEQYF
many	TRBD1	TRBV4-2	TRBJ2-2	16	TGTGCCAGCAGCCAAGTAGGACAGGGTTTGGCCGGGGAGCTGTTTTTT	CASSQVGQGLAGELFF